This T cell receptor (beta chain) was recovered during a study of blood T cell repertoires in COVID-19. Overall study: Sample material is recorded as cDNA or gDNA derived from T cells, B-cell-depleted T cells, or PBMCs.

Clones were read by immunoSEQ multiplex PCR, and TCRdb kept only the in-frame ones, dropping some. There are more than 110,000 clones in the sample; under 85% occur only once, and 1.5% to 2% lies in the top ten. Sequenced: PBMCs or T cells enriched from blood (not recorded which). The origin of this receptor is a woman aged 18-29 years who had been exposed to COVID-19.

CDR3: CASRGGEQFF. The CDR3 nucleotides read TGTGCCAGCAGGGGGGGAGAGCAGTTCTTC. The V call is TRBV2, the J call TRBJ2-1; the D gene is possibly TRBD2 (6 bases). This CDR3 is 10 amino acids long. Germline V gives CDR1 SNHLY, CDR2 FYNNEI. Trimming stripped 6 bases from V and 10 bases from J, with 7 bases between.